This passage covers 28 T cell receptor beta chains from one sample sequenced in a study of T cells in Graves' hyperthyroidism and ophthalmopathy. The source material, RNA transcripts, was used to amplify TCR beta CDR3 regions. The HTBI primer set was used in a first-round RT-PCR of the TCR CDR3. Using its own MiXCR run on the multiplex PCR reads, TCRdb lists one record per CDR3 protein. The table includes almost 500,000 distinct CDR3 sequences, 22% detected once. Sequences were obtained from blood. These receptors originate from a woman between 65 and 79 years old with Graves' ophthalmopathy.

V is TRBV20-1 and J is TRBJ1-5, with a possible D match to TRBD1 (6 bases). The CDR3 covers 14 residues. The germline V and J ends were trimmed by 1 base and 6 bases, with 13 bases remaining between them. Germline V gene data show CDR1 as DFQATT and CDR2 as SNEGSKA (reference sequence). This CDR3 reads CSARVRGAGQPQHF. The CDR3 DNA follows: TGCAGTGCTAGAGTCCGGGGGGCAGGTCAGCCCCAGCATTTT.

This clonotype was observed a few times. The chain employs TRBV6-2 or TRBV6-3 and TRBJ1-1; 9 bases are a match to TRBD1. This CDR3 comprises 13 residues. J gave up 12 bases and V 2 bases, and 7 bases lay outside the gene matches. Per germline, CDR1 MNHEY and CDR2 SVGEGT. The DNA for the CDR3 is TGTGCCAGCAGTTACACGGGACAGGGACTATCTTTCTTT. Its translation: CASSYTGQGLSFF.

This clonotype was detected only a few times. This sequence joins TRBV20-1 and TRBJ2-3; D possibly corresponds to TRBD2 (7 bases). Trimming removed 6 bases at V and 2 bases at J, with 18 bases between. The CDR3 is 15 amino acids. Germline CDR1 and CDR2: DFQATT and SNEGSKA (reference sequence). CDR3 residues: CSAIGGAGHTDTQYF. CDR3 sequence (DNA): TGCAGTGCAATCGGGGGAGCGGGACACACAGATACGCAGTATTTT.

The CDR3 loop reads CSARGETQPGRQYF. The CDR3 DNA sequence: TGCAGTGCTAGGGGAGAGACACAGCCTGGGAGGCAGTACTTC. This chain uses TRBV20-1 with TRBJ2-7; D may be TRBD2 (5 bases). The germline V gene has CDR1 DFQATT and CDR2 SNEGSKA (reference sequence). The V and J ends lost 3 bases and 9 bases respectively, with 21 bases between them. CDR3 length equals 14 residues.

The V gene is TRBV25-1, the J gene TRBJ1-2; weak D call: TRBD1 (6 bases). The V and J ends lost 2 bases and 2 bases respectively, with 9 bases between them. Germline-derived CDR1 and CDR2 are MGHDK and SYGVNS. There are 14 residues in the CDR3. The CDR3 coding sequence is TGTGCCAGCAGTGAACAGGGGCCCAACTATGGCTACACCTTC. Amino acids: CASSEQGPNYGYTF.

The table lists this clonotype with a few counts. This rearrangement joins TRBV3-1 to TRBJ2-1; 9 bases map to TRBD2. Germline lookup yields CDR1 LGHDT and CDR2 YNNKEL (reference sequence). Trimming at V came to 4 bases and at J to 12 bases, leaving 7 bases not matched to a gene. The CDR3 totals 13 residues. The CDR3 bases are TGTGCCAGCAGCCCACGGGCGGGAGGGGGGCAGTTCTTC. Translating it yields CASSPRAGGGQFF.

V is TRBV27 and J is TRBJ1-5, with 7 bases lining up with TRBD1. CDR3 length: 13 residues. Trimming at V came to 3 bases and at J to 7 bases, leaving 3 bases not matched to a gene. Germline CDR1 is MNHEY and CDR2 is SMNVEV (reference sequence). The CDR3 DNA reads as TGTGCCAGCAGTTTGCAGGGGGGACAGCCCCAGCATTTT. It is translated as CASSLQGGQPQHF.

This clonotype appeared a few times. The V gene is TRBV12-3 or TRBV12-4, the J gene TRBJ1-2; D unclear. Trimming removed 6 bases from V and 2 bases from J, with 13 bases in between. The CDR3 is 14 residues long. CDR3 nucleotide sequence: TGTGCCAGCAGAAAAGGGAGTACCAACTATGGCTACACCTTC. This codes for CASRKGSTNYGYTF.

This clonotype has more than one count but fewer than ten. This chain connects TRBV3-1 to TRBJ1-1; no firm D call. Trimming left V 3 bases short and J 8 bases short, with 10 bases between. The CDR3 sequence is 12 residues long. Germline V gene data show CDR1 as LGHDT and CDR2 as YNNKEL (reference sequence). CDR3 in amino acids: CASSQTRWEAFF. CDR3 DNA: TGTGCCAGCAGCCAGACCAGGTGGGAAGCTTTCTTT.

The genes are TRBV2 and TRBJ1-6, with D maybe TRBD1 (5 bases). Germline assignment: CDR1 SNHLY and CDR2 FYNNEI. CDR3 length: 15 amino acids. Trimming left V 8 bases short and J 0 bases short, with 11 bases between. As DNA, the CDR3 is TGTGCCAGCGTTTTTGACAGCTCCTATAATTCACCCCTCCACTTT. Protein: CASVFDSSYNSPLHF. Combining the CDR3 with reference TRBV2 and TRBJ1-6 gives the whole variable domain EPEVTQTPSHQVTQMGQEVILRCVPISNHLYFYWYRQILGQKVEFLVSFYNNEISEKSEIFDDQFSVERPDGSNFTLKIRSTKLEDSAMYFCASVFDSSYNSPLHFGNGTRLTVT.

V usage is TRBV30 and J usage is TRBJ2-1; TRBD2 matches 12 bases. The CDR3 spans 13 residues. Trimming took 5 bases from V and 7 from J; bases not matched to a gene: 3. The germline V gene encodes CDR1 GTSNPN and CDR2 SVGIG (reference sequence). The CDR3 nucleotides read TGTGCCTGGGGGACTAGCGGGTGGAATGAGCAGTTCTTC. Protein: CAWGTSGWNEQFF. The full variable domain, its missing parts supplied by reference TRBV30 and TRBJ2-1, is SQTIHQWPATLVQPVGSPLSLECTVEGTSNPNLYWYRQAAGRGLQLLFYSVGIGQISSEVPQNLSASRPQDRQFILSSKKLLLSDSGFYLCAWGTSGWNEQFFGPGTRLTVL.

The sample holds a few counts of this clonotype. J is TRBJ2-7 and V is TRBV5-5, with 7 nucleotides matching TRBD2. The CDR3 totals 14 residues. Losses at the gene ends were 6 bases for V and 3 bases for J; bases not matched to a gene: 9. CDR1 is SGHKS, CDR2 YYEKEE, per germline (reference sequence). This chain's CDR3 is CASTLTSAHYEQYF. CDR3 sequence (DNA): TGTGCCAGCACCCTCACTAGCGCCCACTACGAGCAGTACTTC.

The chain joins TRBV6-2 or TRBV6-3 to TRBJ1-5; a possible D gene is TRBD1 (5 bases). V gave up 5 bases and J gave up 11 bases, with 13 bases separating them. CDR3 length: 12 residues. Looked up from germline, CDR1 is MNHEY and CDR2 is SVGEGT. CDR3 sequence reads: CASSQGPGAQHF. DNA for the CDR3: TGTGCCAGCAGTCAGGGACCTGGGGCCCAGCATTTT.

The genes are TRBV20-1 and TRBJ1-1, with 7 bases matching TRBD1. CDR1 is DFQATT, CDR2 SNEGSKA, per germline (reference sequence). V trimming: 4 bases; J trimming: 6 bases; junction bases outside the gene matches: 8. The CDR3 consists of 13 residues. CDR3 DNA: TGCAGTGCTACACCAGGGGGGGGTGCTGAAGCTTTCTTT. Protein product: CSATPGGGAEAFF.

The rearrangement joins TRBV6-2 or TRBV6-3 to TRBJ1-2; a possible D gene is TRBD1 (6 bases). V was pared by 7 bases and J by 8 bases, with 26 bases between. Per germline, CDR1 MNHEY and CDR2 SVGEGT. The CDR3 has 16 residues. The CDR3 sequence: CASKWGAGMGAGGYTF. CDR3 in DNA: TGTGCCAGCAAGTGGGGGGCAGGCATGGGGGCAGGGGGCTACACCTTC.

This chain joins TRBV28 and TRBJ1-4, with D perhaps matching TRBD1 (5 bases). This CDR3 spans 14 amino acids. V lost 8 bases to trimming and J lost 7 bases, with 17 bases between them. Germline V gene lookup returns CDR1 MDHEN and CDR2 SYDVKM. CDR3 sequence: CASEGKEYREKLFF. The CDR3 DNA is TGTGCCAGCGAGGGGAAAGAGTACCGTGAAAAACTGTTTTTT.

This clonotype showed up just a few times. V gene TRBV19 combines with J gene TRBJ1-1; the D is unclear. From germline, CDR1 is LNHDA and CDR2 SQIVND (reference sequence). This CDR3 comprises 13 residues. Trimming pared 3 bases from V and 4 bases from J, leaving 9 bases between. The CDR3 region is CASSIRMGTEAFF. The CDR3 nucleotides are TGTGCCAGTAGTATCCGAATGGGCACTGAAGCTTTCTTT.

This clonotype occurred many times. J is TRBJ2-7 and V is TRBV11-2; D possibly corresponds to TRBD2 (6 bases). V gave up 3 bases and J gave up 0 bases, with 9 bases separating them. The CDR3 is 14 residues long. CDR1 SGHAT and CDR2 FQNNGV come from the germline V gene. The chain's CDR3 is CASSFLGSSYEQYF. The CDR3 coding sequence is TGTGCCAGCAGCTTCCTCGGGAGCTCCTACGAGCAGTACTTC. Filled out from reference TRBV11-2 and TRBJ2-7, the complete variable domain reads EAGVAQSPRYKIIEKRQSVAFWCNPISGHATLYWYQQILGQGPKLLIQFQNNGVVDDSQLPKDRFSAERLKGVDSTLKIQPAKLEDSAVYLCASSFLGSSYEQYFGPGTRLTVT.

This clonotype came up a few times. The rearrangement links TRBV6-1 to TRBJ1-6; D uncertain. The V gene's germline CDR1 is MNHNS and CDR2 SASEGT. V lost 6 bases and J 4 bases, leaving 16 bases between the germline ends. The CDR3 spans 16 residues. The CDR3 here is CASSPNDSLYNSPLHF. The CDR3 DNA reads TGTGCCAGCAGCCCGAATGATAGTCTTTATAATTCACCCCTCCACTTT.

Many counts were recorded for this clonotype. V is TRBV7-2 and J is TRBJ2-3; no clear D gene. This CDR3 comprises 17 residues. V was cut by 3 bases and J by 4 bases, with 20 bases left in between. Germline values: CDR1 SGHTA, CDR2 FQGNSA. The DNA for the CDR3 is TGTGCCAGCAGCTTTCTAATCAGAGCCCTGGTCGCAGATACGCAGTATTTT. Protein: CASSFLIRALVADTQYF.

The chain couples TRBV20-1 to TRBJ1-6; D is possibly TRBD1 (5 bases). Deletions cut 3 bases from V and 7 bases from J, with 13 bases between. Germline V gene lookup returns CDR1 DFQATT and CDR2 SNEGSKA (reference sequence). This CDR3 is built from 14 residues. CDR3 sequence (DNA): TGCAGTGCTAGGAAAGATGGGGGGAATTCACCCCTCCACTTT. Its translation: CSARKDGGNSPLHF.

This clonotype has a count of ten or more. The V and J genes are TRBV6-2 or TRBV6-3 and TRBJ2-7, with a possible D match to TRBD1 (5 bases). V shed 2 bases and J shed 0 bases, with 11 bases lying between them. The length of the CDR3 is 15 residues. Germline V CDR1 and CDR2: MNHEY, SVGEGT. CDR3 nucleotide sequence: TGTGCCAGCAGTTACACAGGAATCAGCTCCTACGAGCAGTACTTC. Translating gives CASSYTGISSYEQYF.

This clonotype was observed a handful of times. The chain employs TRBV10-3 and TRBJ2-1; D is ambiguous. Germline values: CDR1 ENHRY, CDR2 SYGVKD. The CDR3 is 16 amino acids. Trimming took 3 bases from V and 5 from J, leaving 17 bases between them. As DNA, the CDR3 is TGTGCCATCAGTGATGGTTTTTCCTTGGGCCACAATGAGCAGTTCTTC. This sequence encodes CAISDGFSLGHNEQFF.

The CDR3 DNA follows: TGTGCCAGCAGTTACTCGCCGTGGACGGAGGATACGCAGTATTTT. Translating it yields CASSYSPWTEDTQYF. The J gene is TRBJ2-3, the V gene TRBV6-5, with unresolved D. V dropped 0 bases and J dropped 6 bases, with 13 bases sitting between them. CDR1 MNHEY and CDR2 SVGAGI come from the germline V gene. The CDR3 runs to 15 residues.

This chain connects TRBV19 to TRBJ2-1, with 12 positions matching TRBD2. Germline V gene lookup returns CDR1 LNHDA and CDR2 SQIVND (reference sequence). The CDR3 has 15 amino acids. V lost 5 bases, J lost 7 bases, and 6 bases stayed unmatched. CDR3 sequence: CASSRETSGRNEQFF. Here the CDR3 DNA reads TGTGCCAGTAGTCGCGAAACTAGCGGGAGGAATGAGCAGTTCTTC.

Note on this clonotype: A much larger clone differs by one base, so this may be a read error. V usage is TRBV2 and J usage is TRBJ1-2; D unclear. The CDR3 spans 15 residues. Germline lookup yields CDR1 SNHLY and CDR2 FYNNEI. The CDR3 spells CAGSPTVVRDYGYTF. CDR3 coding DNA: TGTGCCGGCAGCCCGACTGTAGTACGGGACTATGGCTACACCTTC. Drawing the rest from reference TRBV2 and TRBJ1-2, the complete variable domain is EPEVTQTPSHQVTQMGQEVILRCVPISNHLYFYWYRQILGQKVEFLVSFYNNEISEKSEIFDDQFSVERPDGSNFTLKIRSTKLEDSAMYFCAGSPTVVRDYGYTFGSGTRLTVV.

This clonotype has at least ten counts. This chain joins TRBV5-1 and TRBJ2-3; 14 nucleotides match TRBD2. Germline CDR1 SGHRS, CDR2 YFSETQ. The junction had 12 bases not matched to a gene; V was cut back by 4 bases and J by 8 bases. The CDR3 totals 17 residues. CDR3 bases: TGCGCCAGCAGCAACCCTCCGGGACTAGCGGGAGAAGTTACGCAGTATTTT. This codes for CASSNPPGLAGEVTQYF.

This clonotype turned up a few times. The CDR3, as DNA: TGTGCCAGCAGCCAAGGCTTAGCGGGAGTTTCGGAGTACTTC. This codes for CASSQGLAGVSEYF. The rearrangement links TRBV3-1 to TRBJ2-7; 9 bases are a match to TRBD2. The CDR3 sequence is 14 residues long. CDR1 is LGHDT, CDR2 YNNKEL, per germline (reference sequence). V gave up 1 base and J gave up 11 bases; unmatched junction bases: 9.